This T cell receptor beta chain was identified during a study of CD8+CD57+ T cells in acquired aplastic anemia. Background on the study: The average for DNA from sorted CD4+ and CD8+ cells was around 3.4 ug.

The CDR3 runs to 13 residues. Germline V lookup: CDR1 SNHLY, CDR2 FYNNEI. V dropped 7 bases and J dropped 1 base, with 8 bases sitting between them. Genomic DNA served as template for TCR beta VDJ and CDR3 profiling. MiXCR was run by TCRdb on the reads, yielding one entry per CDR3 protein. The table records about 160,000 distinct CDR3 sequences, 45% to 50% of them present only once. CD8+CD57+ cell expansion, shown by flow cytometry, had occurred in the patients selected for sequencing. Specimen: sorted CD4+, CD8+, or CD8+CD57+ T cells (not recorded which) from PBMCs. The chain carries TRBV2 and TRBJ2-4; D is unresolved. This receptor was identified in a human donor with aplastic anemia. For the CDR3, the DNA is TGTGCCAGCACCGTCGTGGCCAAAAACATTCAGTACTTC. Protein product: CASTVVAKNIQYF.